The T cell receptor beta chain under discussion was sequenced for a study of T cell responses to AZD1222 COVID-19 vaccine. Repertoires were generated with immunoSEQ multiplex PCR, while TCRdb's copy carries only in-frame clones and drops some. The table records approximately 50,000 clones, approximately 86% of them present only once. Germline assignment: CDR1 SGHTS and CDR2 YDEGEE. This CDR3 is built from 10 residues. The chain is built from TRBV5-8 and TRBJ2-7, with D perhaps given as TRBD1 or TRBD2 (6 bases each). The input for sequencing was peripheral blood, taken 28 days after the second AZD1222 dose. The TCR originated in an adult who received the AZD1222 COVID-19 vaccine. The CDR3 region has the DNA TGTGCAGGGGGGTCCTACGAGCAGTACTTC. Protein sequence: CAGGSYEQYF.